The 17 T cell receptor beta chains in this list originate from one sample, sequenced in a study of T cells in Graves' hyperthyroidism and ophthalmopathy. Authors of the study amplified TCR beta CDR3 regions from RNA transcripts. First-round RT-PCR with HTBI primers amplified the TCR CDR3 region. In TCRdb, the multiplex PCR reads were re-called with MiXCR into one record per CDR3 protein. The table records over 200,000 distinct CDR3 sequences, approximately 20% of them present only once. Sequencing input: blood. The receptor set was obtained from a man between 35 and 55 years old with Graves' hyperthyroidism.

In its sample, this clonotype was seen a few times. The gene calls are TRBV12-3 or TRBV12-4 and TRBJ2-4; no firm D call. Trimming removed 5 bases at V and 6 bases at J, with 17 bases between. The CDR3 consists of 15 residues. The CDR3 here is CASSPRWQPPNIQYF. The CDR3 DNA is TGTGCCAGCAGTCCCCGGTGGCAGCCGCCAAACATTCAGTACTTC.

This clonotype turned up a few times. CDR3 in amino acids: CASSLTPLGGTEQFF. CDR3 bases: TGTGCCAGCTCACTAACCCCCTTGGGGGGAACTGAGCAGTTCTTC. This sequence joins TRBV18 and TRBJ2-1; D may be TRBD2 (6 bases). Trimming pared 4 bases from V and 9 bases from J, leaving 19 bases between. This CDR3 spans 15 amino acids. Germline V gene lookup returns CDR1 KGHSH and CDR2 LQKENI.

The gene calls are TRBV3-1 and TRBJ2-4, with D possibly TRBD2 on 6 matching bases. Germline lookup yields CDR1 LGHDT and CDR2 YNNKEL (reference sequence). The V gene lost 4 bases and the J gene lost 8 bases, with 12 bases spanning the gap. The CDR3 covers 13 residues. The CDR3 here is CASSPSGGDIQYF. CDR3 bases: TGTGCCAGCAGCCCCAGCGGAGGGGACATTCAGTACTTC.

This clonotype was counted many times. The V and J genes are TRBV6-1 and TRBJ2-5; D not certain. The CDR3 sequence is 13 residues long. From germline, CDR1 is MNHNS and CDR2 SASEGT. V lost 2 bases and J lost 4, with 8 bases in between. The CDR3 region has the DNA TGTGCCAGCAGTGAAATGCATCGAGAGACCCAGTACTTC. This encodes CASSEMHRETQYF.

The rearrangement uses TRBV27 and TRBJ1-1; 7 positions agree with TRBD1. The CDR3 runs 13 residues. V shed 4 bases and J 8 bases; nucleotides not matched to a gene: 7. CDR1 and CDR2 from the germline V gene are MNHEY and SMNVEV (reference sequence). The CDR3 loop is CASSSTGPEEAFF. Written as DNA, the CDR3 is TGTGCCAGCAGTTCGACAGGGCCTGAGGAAGCTTTCTTT.

This clonotype was observed many times. The chain is built from TRBV20-1 and TRBJ2-7, with 7 bases that match TRBD2. The CDR3 is made up of 14 amino acids. Per germline, CDR1 DFQATT and CDR2 SNEGSKA (reference sequence). V shed 2 bases and J 3 bases; nucleotides not matched to a gene: 7. Here the CDR3 DNA reads TGCAGTGCTAGAAGGACCGCGGGGGACTACGAGCAGTACTTC. This sequence encodes CSARRTAGDYEQYF.

In this sample, this clonotype turned up many times. The chain couples TRBV9 to TRBJ1-1, with D possibly being TRBD1 (6 bases). V lost 3 bases, J lost 7 bases, and 19 bases lay in between. CDR1 and CDR2 (germline): SGDLS, YYNGEE. This CDR3 contains 15 residues. This chain's CDR3 is CASSAGGHWSVEAFF. CDR3 nucleotides: TGTGCCAGCAGCGCGGGGGGACACTGGAGCGTTGAAGCTTTCTTT.

Many counts were recorded for this clonotype. The rearrangement uses TRBV11-2 and TRBJ2-7, with D unresolved. The CDR3 sequence is 12 residues long. Trimming pared 6 bases from V and 3 bases from J, leaving 9 bases between. The germline V gene has CDR1 SGHAT and CDR2 FQNNGV. The CDR3 loop reads CASSHTSYEQYF. The DNA for the CDR3 is TGTGCCAGCAGTCATACCAGCTACGAGCAGTACTTC.

A few counts support this clonotype. Written as DNA, the CDR3 is TGTGCCAGCAGTGATAGGACACCCGGAGAGACCCAGTACTTC. Amino acid sequence: CASSDRTPGETQYF. The chain joins TRBV2 to TRBJ2-5, with a tentative D call TRBD1 (5 bases). V was shortened by 3 bases and J by 4 bases, with 12 bases between the two germline ends. Germline V gene data show CDR1 as SNHLY and CDR2 as FYNNEI. The CDR3 covers 14 residues.

This chain connects TRBV12-3 or TRBV12-4 to TRBJ2-1; D is perhaps TRBD1 (7 bases). V dropped 6 bases and J dropped 4 bases, with 22 bases sitting between them. This CDR3 comprises 17 residues. DNA of the CDR3: TGTGCCAGCAGCACGTTCTGGCAGGGGGGCGCGTACAATGAGCAGTTCTTC. This translates into CASSTFWQGGAYNEQFF.

This clonotype was detected ten times or more. V usage is TRBV29-1 and J usage is TRBJ1-2; D is unresolved. This CDR3 region has 13 residues. Germline V lookup: CDR1 SQVTM, CDR2 ANQGSEA. Trimming took 1 base from V and 2 from J, leaving 8 bases between them. The CDR3 loop is CSVEVYSNYGYTF. CDR3 sequence (DNA): TGCAGCGTTGAAGTATACAGCAACTATGGCTACACCTTC.

The chain recombines TRBV18 with TRBJ2-7, with D possibly being TRBD2 (6 bases). Germline CDR1 KGHSH, CDR2 LQKENI. The V end lost 1 base, the J end lost 3 bases, and 22 bases lay between the germline ends. The CDR3 contains 18 residues. Here the CDR3 reads CASSPRFEAGTGNYEQYF. CDR3 coding DNA: TGTGCCAGCTCACCACGGTTCGAGGCGGGGACGGGGAACTACGAGCAGTACTTC.

The V and J genes are TRBV20-1 and TRBJ2-1; 8 positions match TRBD1. The junction had 16 bases not matched to a gene; V was cut back by 8 bases and J by 7 bases. Looked up from germline, CDR1 is DFQATT and CDR2 is SNEGSKA (reference sequence). This CDR3 has 15 amino acids. The CDR3 sequence: CSSKPGDRNANEQFF. The CDR3 DNA follows: TGCAGTTCGAAGCCTGGGGACAGGAACGCGAATGAGCAGTTCTTC.

V gene TRBV24-1 combines with J gene TRBJ2-3; D not certain. The ends were cut back, 0 bases at V and 0 bases at J, with 6 bases in the middle. The CDR3 sequence is 15 residues long. Germline V gene lookup returns CDR1 KGHDR and CDR2 SFDVKD. This CDR3 is CATSDLLSSTDTQYF. The DNA for the CDR3 is TGTGCCACCAGTGATTTGCTATCCAGCACAGATACGCAGTATTTT.

V usage is TRBV4-2 and J usage is TRBJ2-7; D is unresolved. Germline assignment: CDR1 LGHNA and CDR2 YNFKEQ. The CDR3 has 13 amino acids. The V and J ends lost 2 bases and 4 bases respectively, with 9 bases between them. The CDR3 sequence: CASSQTAVYEQYF. The DNA for the CDR3 is TGTGCCAGCAGCCAAACTGCCGTTTACGAGCAGTACTTC.

This clonotype was seen ten or more times. This chain connects TRBV7-2 to TRBJ2-5, with 7 positions matching TRBD2. The CDR3 is 13 amino acids. Looked up from germline, CDR1 is SGHTA and CDR2 is FQGNSA. V shed 6 bases and J 3 bases; nucleotides not matched to a gene: 4. CDR3 amino acids: CASRGLSEETQYF. CDR3 in DNA: TGTGCCAGCAGGGGACTATCGGAAGAGACCCAGTACTTC.

This clonotype has a count of ten or more. The chain employs TRBV20-1 and TRBJ1-3; no reliable D call. Germline CDR1 reads DFQATT; CDR2 reads SNEGSKA (reference sequence). The V gene lost 6 bases and the J gene lost 0 bases, with 6 bases spanning the gap. The CDR3 is 12 amino acids. CDR3 nucleotides: TGCAGTGCCAAGAGCTCTGGAAACACCATATATTTT. Amino acids: CSAKSSGNTIYF.